A selection of T cell receptor beta chains follows, all from one sample in a study of T-cell memory formation after mild COVID-19. MiXCR was run by TCRdb on the 5' RACE reads, yielding one entry per CDR3 protein. The table shows approximately 350,000 distinct CDR3 sequences, with approximately 15% occurring only once. Input material: PBMCs or a T cell subset sorted from them (not recorded which). The receptors here all came from a man between 18 and 35 years old who had mild COVID-19 (a few samples of this study predate the infection). Cell type and time point are not known. Each CDR3 is given with its conserved first and last residue. Each record gives: V gene, clone size, D gene, J gene, CDR3 DNA, CDR3 protein. The D gene is left open where the match is weak. Rows may omit the clone size; those that give it use once, few, many or a size class.

v_call: TRBV4-3; clone_size: NA; d_call: TRBD1; j_call: TRBJ1-1; cdr3_nt: TGCGCCAGCAGCCAAGTTGACAGGGTGACTGAAGCTTTCTTT; cdr3_aa: CASSQVDRVTEAFF
v_call: TRBV6-2/TRBV6-3; clone_size: many; d_call: TRBD1; j_call: TRBJ2-2; cdr3_nt: TGTGCCAGCGACAGGGCCGGGACAGGGCGCGGGGAGCTGTTTTTT; cdr3_aa: CASDRAGTGRGELFF
v_call: TRBV6-2/TRBV6-3; clone_size: NA; d_call: NA; j_call: TRBJ1-1; cdr3_nt: TGTGCCAGCAGGGGGATCTACCCTGAAGCTTTCTTT; cdr3_aa: CASRGIYPEAFF
v_call: TRBV4-1; clone_size: many; d_call: NA; j_call: TRBJ1-1; cdr3_nt: TGCGCCAGCAGCCAAGGGGGGGTAAAGCCTTTCTTT; cdr3_aa: CASSQGGVKPFF
v_call: TRBV3-1; clone_size: NA; d_call: NA; j_call: TRBJ2-5; cdr3_nt: TGTGCCAGCAGCCCCCGGGCCGAAGAGACCCAGTACTTC; cdr3_aa: CASSPRAEETQYF
v_call: TRBV19; clone_size: few; d_call: NA; j_call: TRBJ1-2; cdr3_nt: TGTGCCAGTAGCCGCGGGGGGCCGCAAGTAGGCTACACCTTC; cdr3_aa: CASSRGGPQVGYTF
v_call: TRBV27; clone_size: NA; d_call: NA; j_call: TRBJ2-7; cdr3_nt: TGTGCCAGCAGTGCAACCGGGACTCTGGGCCGGGCCGAGCAGTACTTC; cdr3_aa: CASSATGTLGRAEQYF
v_call: TRBV11-1; clone_size: NA; d_call: NA; j_call: TRBJ1-6; cdr3_nt: TGTGCCAGCAGCCCCTCCGTCATTTCAGCCCTCCACTTT; cdr3_aa: CASSPSVISALHF
v_call: TRBV5-1; clone_size: few; d_call: TRBD2; j_call: TRBJ2-3; cdr3_nt: TGCGCCAGCTGCTGTGCCGGGGGGGAGGGAGATACGCAGTATTTT; cdr3_aa: CASCCAGGEGDTQYF
v_call: TRBV20-1; clone_size: many; d_call: TRBD1; j_call: TRBJ1-5; cdr3_nt: TGCAGTGCTAGGGGACAGCCCAATCAGCCCCAGCATTTT; cdr3_aa: CSARGQPNQPQHF
v_call: TRBV29-1; clone_size: NA; d_call: TRBD1; j_call: TRBJ2-7; cdr3_nt: TGCAGCGTTGAAGATCCGGGACAGAAGTACGAGCAGTACTTC; cdr3_aa: CSVEDPGQKYEQYF
v_call: TRBV5-1; clone_size: few; d_call: TRBD1; j_call: TRBJ1-2; cdr3_nt: TGCGCCAGCAGCTTTGGGACAGCATATTCTGGCTACACCTTC; cdr3_aa: CASSFGTAYSGYTF
v_call: TRBV5-1; clone_size: many; d_call: TRBD1; j_call: TRBJ1-2; cdr3_nt: TGCGCCAGCAGCGGGGGGACAGTCGACGGCGGCTACACCTTC; cdr3_aa: CASSGGTVDGGYTF
v_call: TRBV7-2; clone_size: NA; d_call: TRBD1; j_call: TRBJ1-2; cdr3_nt: TGTGCCAGCAGCCGTCGGACAGGGCCTTTCTATGGCTACACCTTC; cdr3_aa: CASSRRTGPFYGYTF
v_call: TRBV5-1; clone_size: few; d_call: NA; j_call: TRBJ1-5; cdr3_nt: TGCGCCAGCAGCGCGCAGGGGCTGTCCAATCAGCCCCAGCATTTT; cdr3_aa: CASSAQGLSNQPQHF
v_call: TRBV10-3; clone_size: NA; d_call: TRBD2; j_call: TRBJ2-1; cdr3_nt: TGTGCCATCAGCCCTCGAGCGGGGGCTGGGGATGAGCAGTTCTTC; cdr3_aa: CAISPRAGAGDEQFF
v_call: TRBV27; clone_size: few; d_call: TRBD1; j_call: TRBJ2-7; cdr3_nt: TGTGCCAGCAGTCCGATGGGACAGGGGGCCTACGAGCAGTACTTC; cdr3_aa: CASSPMGQGAYEQYF
v_call: TRBV7-9; clone_size: NA; d_call: NA; j_call: TRBJ2-1; cdr3_nt: TGTGCCAGCAGCCCACGGGTCCCGAGCTCCTACAATGAGCAGTTCTTC; cdr3_aa: CASSPRVPSSYNEQFF